This T cell receptor (beta chain) was recorded in a study of blood T cell repertoires in COVID-19. Germline V gene sequence: CDR1 MDHEN, CDR2 SYDVKM. Unmatched junction bases numbered 4, after V lost 3 bases and J lost 5 bases. This CDR3 is built from 14 residues. Profiled with immunoSEQ multiplex PCR; TCRdb holds only in-frame clones, not every one. This sample yields roughly 100,000 clones, of which about 89% are seen a single time; approximately 3.5% belongs to the top ten. This receptor was taken from an older woman with acute or convalescent COVID-19. Specimen: peripheral blood. The chain joins TRBV28 to TRBJ1-1; 9 nucleotides align to TRBD1. CDR3 sequence (DNA): TGTGCCAGCAGTTTGCCGGGACAGGGTACTGAAGCTTTCTTT. This sequence encodes CASSLPGQGTEAFF. Supplemented by reference TRBV28 and TRBJ1-1, the full variable domain reads DVKVTQSSRYLVKRTGEKVFLECVQDMDHENMFWYRQDPGLGLRLIYFSYDVKMKEKGDIPEGYSVSREKKERFSLILESASTNQTSMYLCASSLPGQGTEAFFGQGTRLTVV.